In its sample, the clone carrying this T cell receptor beta chain was seen a few times. Its antigen remains unidentified. These data come from a study of T cell repertoires in cytomegalovirus infection. The wider study: Indicated by public TCR beta signatures were CMV infection and matching HLA type.

The study, taken as a whole, reports: The cumulative frequency of public TCR beta families distinguished individuals who carried CMV together with the relevant HLA. CMV-specific TCR beta clonotypes restricted by HLA-C were the ones dominating the ex vivo response.

From the reads, TCRdb called clonotypes with MiXCR, one entry per CDR3 protein. The repertoire has approximately 500,000 distinct CDR3 sequences, around 11% of them found once; the top ten carry 10%. V dropped 4 bases and J dropped 3; count of bases not matched to a gene: 8. This CDR3 contains 15 residues. Per germline, CDR1 MNHEY and CDR2 SMNVEV (reference sequence). The chain carries TRBV27 and TRBJ2-7; 8 nucleotides line up with TRBD2. Input material: PBMCs. This receptor was identified in a human donor in good health (CMV status not recorded). Some clones in this sample may be carry-over from other donors' samples. CDR3 amino acids: CASSSGRGGFYEQYF. The CDR3 DNA sequence: TGTGCCAGCAGTTCCGGGAGGGGGGGCTTCTACGAGCAGTACTTC.